What follows are 32 T cell receptor beta chains derived from one specimen sequenced in a study of blood T cell repertoires in COVID-19. Some clones are missing from TCRdb's copy, which holds only in-frame ones; the method was immunoSEQ multiplex PCR. The repertoire holds some 180,000 clones, with approximately 89% as singletons. The sample comprised peripheral blood. These receptors were collected from a woman in her sixties with acute or convalescent COVID-19.

The chain is built from TRBV5-1 and TRBJ2-1; the D gene is possibly TRBD2 (5 bases). V lost 1 base and J 8 bases, leaving 13 bases between the germline ends. This CDR3 contains 14 residues. Germline CDR1 SGHRS, CDR2 YFSETQ. The CDR3 loop reads CASSLNTRRDEQFF. The CDR3 DNA is TGCGCCAGCAGCTTGAACACGAGGCGGGATGAGCAGTTCTTC.

The chain recombines TRBV27 with TRBJ2-7, with 11 bases identical to TRBD1. V lost 4 bases, J lost 7 bases, and 6 bases stayed unmatched. Germline values: CDR1 MNHEY, CDR2 SMNVEV (reference sequence). CDR3 length: 14 amino acids. Written as DNA, the CDR3 is TGTGCCAGCAGTTCTGGGACAGGGGGTAAAGAGCAGTACTTC. This codes for CASSSGTGGKEQYF.

Written as DNA, the CDR3 is TGTGCCAGCAGCACCTTAGCGGGTCCCTCCTACAATGAGCAGTTCTTC. Translation gives CASSTLAGPSYNEQFF. The chain couples TRBV7-3 to TRBJ2-1; 7 bases match TRBD2. This CDR3 region has 16 residues. V dropped 5 bases and J dropped 0; count of bases not matched to a gene: 7. CDR1 is SGHTA and CDR2 is FQGTGA in the germline V gene.

The J gene is TRBJ2-1, the V gene TRBV3-1 (or the pseudogene TRBV3-2), with D possibly being TRBD2 (5 bases). CDR1 is LGHDT, CDR2 YNNKEL, per germline (reference sequence). CDR3 length: 18 residues. Trimming removed 1 base at V and 2 bases at J, with 18 bases between. The CDR3 spells CASSQGGSGGPAYNEQFF. The CDR3 DNA follows: TGTGCCAGCAGCCAAGGAGGGAGTGGCGGGCCAGCCTACAATGAGCAGTTCTTC.

The V call is TRBV19, the J call TRBJ2-3; possibly TRBD2 for D (6 bases). This CDR3 spans 15 amino acids. Trimming left V 3 bases short and J 5 bases short, with 15 bases between. Per the germline V gene, CDR1 is LNHDA and CDR2 is SQIVND (reference sequence). The CDR3, as DNA: TGTGCCAGTAGTATTGGCGGGGCACGAGGAGATACGCAGTATTTT. Translated, it gives CASSIGGARGDTQYF.

CDR3 protein: CASSTRQGGYTF. The CDR3 bases are TGTGCCAGCTCAACCCGACAGGGAGGCTACACCTTC. The genes are TRBV18 and TRBJ1-2; 7 bases agree with TRBD1. Germline V gives CDR1 KGHSH, CDR2 LQKENI. Losses at the gene ends were 5 bases for V and 8 bases for J; bases not matched to a gene: 5. The CDR3 totals 12 residues.

Only one count was recorded for this clone. The chain is built from TRBV19 and TRBJ1-1; D call uncertain. Per the germline V gene, CDR1 is LNHDA and CDR2 is SQIVND (reference sequence). The CDR3 runs 15 residues. Trimming took 6 bases from V and 4 from J, leaving 18 bases between them. The CDR3 reads CASRPLFGMGTEAFF. As DNA, the CDR3 is TGTGCCAGTAGACCCCTTTTCGGGATGGGCACTGAAGCTTTCTTT.

V and J are TRBV5-1 and TRBJ1-1; no clear D. V lost 3 bases and J lost 0, with 15 bases in between. The CDR3 is made up of 16 amino acids. Germline loops: CDR1 SGHRS, CDR2 YFSETQ. The CDR3 DNA follows: TGCGCCAGCAGCTCCCAACCCGGGGATGTGAACACTGAAGCTTTCTTT. Translated, it gives CASSSQPGDVNTEAFF.

The V gene is TRBV7-9, the J gene TRBJ2-2, with 7 nucleotides matching TRBD2. J lost 6 bases, V lost 2 bases, and 6 bases had no gene match. From germline, CDR1 is SEHNR and CDR2 FQNEAQ (reference sequence). This CDR3 region has 15 residues. The CDR3 spells CASSLRTSVSGELFF. The CDR3 bases are TGTGCCAGCAGCTTAAGGACTAGTGTTTCCGGGGAGCTGTTTTTT.

Here the CDR3 reads CASSGVRGFHQPQHF. DNA for the CDR3: TGTGCCAGCAGCGGGGTCAGGGGATTTCATCAGCCCCAGCATTTT. V usage is TRBV7-8 and J usage is TRBJ1-5; TRBD1 might be the D (6 bases). There are 15 residues in the CDR3. Trimming took 5 bases from V and 5 from J, leaving 16 bases between them. The germline CDR1 and CDR2 sequences are SGHVS and FQNEAQ.

The rearrangement links TRBV4-2 to TRBJ1-2; no firm D call. Germline values: CDR1 LGHNA, CDR2 YNFKEQ. CDR3 length: 12 amino acids. V was pared by 0 bases and J by 8 bases, with 7 bases between. The CDR3 here is CASSQDRNGYTF. CDR3 sequence (DNA): TGTGCCAGCAGCCAAGACAGAAACGGCTACACCTTC.

The chain recombines TRBV5-4 with TRBJ2-7; TRBD2 aligns across 7 bases. Germline loops: CDR1 SGHNT, CDR2 YYREEE (reference sequence). This CDR3 spans 15 amino acids. V dropped 4 bases and J dropped 1; count of bases not matched to a gene: 8. This CDR3 reads CASSHPSGASYEQYF. The CDR3 region has the DNA TGTGCCAGCAGCCACCCTAGCGGAGCTTCCTACGAGCAGTACTTC.

The chain is built from TRBV9 and TRBJ2-7; D unclear. The CDR3 runs to 14 residues. V lost 0 bases and J lost 2, with 9 bases in between. Germline CDR1 and CDR2: SGDLS and YYNGEE. CDR3 region: CASSVDSGPYEQYF. In DNA form, the CDR3 reads TGTGCCAGCAGCGTAGATTCCGGTCCCTACGAGCAGTACTTC. Combining the CDR3 with reference TRBV9 and TRBJ2-7 gives the whole variable domain DSGVTQTPKHLITATGQRVTLRCSPRSGDLSVYWYQQSLDQGLQFLIQYYNGEERAKGNILERFSAQQFPDLHSELNLSSLELGDSALYFCASSVDSGPYEQYFGPGTRLTVT.

This chain connects TRBV18 to TRBJ2-1, with 7 bases that match TRBD2. This CDR3 is 14 amino acids long. Trimming removed 5 bases from V and 1 base from J; junction bases left unmatched: 2. Germline V CDR1 and CDR2: KGHSH, LQKENI. The CDR3: CASSGGGSYNEQFF. The CDR3, as DNA: TGTGCCAGCTCAGGCGGGGGATCCTACAATGAGCAGTTCTTC.

The chain carries TRBV19 and TRBJ1-2, with D perhaps matching TRBD1 (5 bases). Per the germline V gene, CDR1 is LNHDA and CDR2 is SQIVND (reference sequence). The V gene lost 7 bases and the J gene lost 4 bases, with 10 bases spanning the gap. CDR3 size: 12 residues. The CDR3 DNA sequence: TGTGCCAGTAATGGGGGAGGCTATGGCTACACCTTC. Its translation is CASNGGGYGYTF.

V is TRBV19 and J is TRBJ2-1; 9 nucleotides match TRBD2. The CDR3 length is 17 residues. V shed 10 bases, J shed 1 base, and the junction held 14 bases outside the gene matches. The germline V gene has CDR1 LNHDA and CDR2 SQIVND (reference sequence). The CDR3 here is CATRTSDAALSYNEQFF. The CDR3 DNA reads TGTGCCACCAGGACTAGCGACGCCGCCTTATCCTACAATGAGCAGTTCTTC. The full variable domain, rest sourced from reference TRBV19 and TRBJ2-1, is DGGITQSPKYLFRKEGQNVTLSCEQNLNHDAMYWYRQDPGQGLRLIYYSQIVNDFQKGDIAEGYSVSREKKESFPLTVTSAQKNPTAFYLCATRTSDAALSYNEQFFGPGTRLTVL.

The chain joins TRBV5-1 to TRBJ2-3; 7 positions agree with TRBD2. CDR3 length: 16 amino acids. The trim removed 0 bases at V and 0 bases at J, leaving 4 bases unmatched. The germline gives CDR1 SGHRS, CDR2 YFSETQ. CDR3 sequence: CASSLGREESTDTQYF. CDR3 DNA: TGCGCCAGCAGCTTGGGTCGGGAGGAGAGCACAGATACGCAGTATTTT.

V gene TRBV14 combines with J gene TRBJ1-4, with D perhaps matching TRBD1 (5 bases). The CDR3 has 14 amino acids. V was shortened by 2 bases and J by 6 bases, with 10 bases between the two germline ends. Germline values: CDR1 SGHDN, CDR2 FVKESK. The CDR3 region is CASSQLGVDEKLFF. Here the CDR3 DNA reads TGTGCCAGCAGCCAACTAGGGGTAGATGAAAAACTGTTTTTT.

The V gene is TRBV5-4, the J gene TRBJ1-1; 7 bases fit TRBD1. Trimming cost V 4 bases and J 3 bases; bases outside gene matches: 12. Germline assignment: CDR1 SGHNT and CDR2 YYREEE (reference sequence). This CDR3 is 16 amino acids long. In DNA, the CDR3 is TGTGCCAGCAGCCAAAGCGAAGGACAGGTGTACACTGAAGCTTTCTTT. Translation gives CASSQSEGQVYTEAFF.

This chain links TRBV19 with TRBJ1-5; no reliable D call. CDR3 length equals 13 residues. Trimming stripped 4 bases from V and 2 bases from J, with 6 bases between. The germline V gene has CDR1 LNHDA and CDR2 SQIVND (reference sequence). In nucleotides, the CDR3 is TGTGCCAGTAGTAGGGAGCGCAATCAGCCCCAGCATTTT. It is translated as CASSRERNQPQHF.

The chain joins TRBV28 to TRBJ1-3; D not certain. V lost 1 base and J lost 0, with 10 bases in between. In germline, CDR1 is MDHEN, CDR2 SYDVKM. This CDR3 is 16 amino acids long. DNA of the CDR3: TGTGCCAGCAGTTTATCCGGCGGCCTCTCTGGAAACACCATATATTTT. It codes for CASSLSGGLSGNTIYF.

The chain joins TRBV10-2 to TRBJ1-1; a possible D gene is TRBD1 (6 bases). Looked up from germline, CDR1 is WSHSY and CDR2 is SAAADI. V was pared by 3 bases and J by 10 bases, with 15 bases between. This CDR3 spans 13 amino acids. CDR3 in DNA: TGCGCCAGCAGTGATACAGGGAGAGGGGCAGCTTTCTTT. Translating it yields CASSDTGRGAAFF.

The sample holds one count of this clone. The chain carries TRBV6-5 and TRBJ2-7, with D possibly TRBD2 on 6 matching bases. The V gene lost 6 bases and the J gene lost 4 bases, with 16 bases spanning the gap. CDR1 and CDR2 (germline): MNHEY, SVGAGI. The CDR3 length is 14 residues. CDR3 loop: CASRARGWLYEQYF. DNA of the CDR3: TGTGCCAGCAGGGCCCGGGGGTGGTTATACGAGCAGTACTTC.

Only one count was recorded for this clone. The genes are TRBV27 and TRBJ2-5; 9 nucleotides agree with TRBD1. The CDR3 has 14 amino acids. Germline values: CDR1 MNHEY, CDR2 SMNVEV (reference sequence). V dropped 6 bases and J dropped 5; count of bases not matched to a gene: 7. The CDR3, as DNA: TGTGCCAGCAGGCCCAATGGACAGGGGGAGACCCAGTACTTC. It yields the protein CASRPNGQGETQYF.

This clone has at least ten counts. The chain is built from TRBV5-1 and TRBJ2-1; 10 nucleotides line up with TRBD2. V gave up 4 bases and J gave up 8 bases; unmatched junction bases: 21. Per the germline V gene, CDR1 is SGHRS and CDR2 is YFSETQ. This CDR3 comprises 19 residues. CDR3: CASSPRVASGSLMTDEQFF. The CDR3 DNA is TGCGCCAGCAGCCCACGCGTGGCTAGCGGGAGCCTAATGACGGATGAGCAGTTCTTC. Full variable domain (rest looked up from reference TRBV5-1 and TRBJ2-1): KAGVTQTPRYLIKTRGQQVTLSCSPISGHRSVSWYQQTPGQGLQFLFEYFSETQRNKGNFPGRFSGRQFSNSRSEMNVSTLELGDSALYLCASSPRVASGSLMTDEQFFGPGTRLTVL.

The chain combines TRBV10-3 with TRBJ2-4, with a tentative D call TRBD1 (6 bases). The CDR3 totals 14 residues. In germline, CDR1 is ENHRY, CDR2 SYGVKD. Trimming shortened V by 8 bases and J by 2 bases, and 13 bases separated the two germline ends. CDR3 in amino acids: CAIGTQGTKNIQYF. DNA for the CDR3: TGTGCCATCGGGACACAAGGGACCAAAAACATTCAGTACTTC.

J is TRBJ2-5 and V is TRBV7-9; D unclear. The CDR3 is made up of 15 amino acids. Germline assignment: CDR1 SEHNR and CDR2 FQNEAQ (reference sequence). V was shortened by 5 bases and J by 1 base, with 14 bases between the two germline ends. The CDR3 reads CASSLRVSTQETQYF. In DNA, the CDR3 is TGTGCCAGCAGCCTCCGGGTCTCAACCCAAGAGACCCAGTACTTC.

The chain carries TRBV5-1 and TRBJ1-1; 8 bases align to TRBD1. This CDR3 is 14 amino acids long. The germline V gene has CDR1 SGHRS and CDR2 YFSETQ. The V and J ends lost 1 base and 8 bases, in that order; junction bases with no gene match: 7. Here the CDR3 DNA reads TGCGCCAGCAGCTTGCTGACAGGGGCTCTGGAAGCTTTCTTT. Translated: CASSLLTGALEAFF.

V and J are TRBV29-1 and TRBJ1-1; D perhaps matches TRBD1 (6 bases). CDR3 length: 11 amino acids. Trimming cost V 7 bases and J 11 bases, with 17 bases left between them. Germline V gene lookup returns CDR1 SQVTM and CDR2 ANQGSEA. Here the CDR3 reads CSGRGGGRAFF. The CDR3 DNA is TGCAGCGGCCGAGGGGGGGGACGTGCTTTCTTT.

In DNA form, the CDR3 reads TGTGCCAGCAGGCGACAGGGGCAAGAGACCCAGTACTTC. The encoded protein is CASRRQGQETQYF. This chain uses TRBV6-6 with TRBJ2-5; 8 nucleotides align to TRBD1. The CDR3 spans 13 residues. V gave up 6 bases and J gave up 2 bases; unmatched junction bases: 2. Per germline, CDR1 MNHNY and CDR2 SVGAGI (reference sequence).

This clone was observed once. In DNA, the CDR3 is TGTGCCAGTAGCTCGGGAACTTATGGCTACACCTTC. Translation: CASSSGTYGYTF. The chain recombines TRBV19 with TRBJ1-2; D gene ambiguous. Germline loops: CDR1 LNHDA, CDR2 SQIVND (reference sequence). The CDR3 sequence is 12 residues long. Trimming took off 6 bases at V and 5 bases at J, with 10 bases between the two ends.

The chain has TRBV30 and TRBJ2-3, with 10 bases aligning to TRBD2. V lost 5 bases, J lost 5 bases, and 13 bases stayed unmatched. CDR3 size: 16 residues. Germline CDR1 is GTSNPN and CDR2 is SVGIG (reference sequence). CDR3: CAWDRPLAGVLDTQYF. Written as DNA, the CDR3 is TGTGCCTGGGATAGACCCCTAGCGGGGGTCTTAGATACGCAGTATTTT.